This T cell receptor (beta chain) originates from a study of Ad26.COV2.S vaccination and SARS-CoV-2 variants. Assay: immunoSEQ multiplex PCR; the TCRdb copy retains only in-frame clones and omits some. Of just over 350,000 clones listed, about 92% are singletons. V was shortened by 5 bases and J by 8 bases, with 15 bases between the two germline ends. The CDR3 runs to 13 residues. The germline CDR1 and CDR2 sequences are SGHNT and YENEEA. Note on this clone: Its antigen is as yet unknown.

Study-level findings and limits: Recipients given vaccine exceeded placebo recipients in spike-specific TCR breadth.

Sequences were derived from peripheral blood, sampled after recovery from COVID-19. The chain carries TRBV11-3 and TRBJ1-1; D possibly corresponds to TRBD1 (6 bases). The receptor comes from a human donor who had recovered from COVID-19. The CDR3: CASSPTGHPEAFF. CDR3 coding DNA: TGTGCCAGCAGCCCAACGGGACACCCCGAAGCTTTCTTT.